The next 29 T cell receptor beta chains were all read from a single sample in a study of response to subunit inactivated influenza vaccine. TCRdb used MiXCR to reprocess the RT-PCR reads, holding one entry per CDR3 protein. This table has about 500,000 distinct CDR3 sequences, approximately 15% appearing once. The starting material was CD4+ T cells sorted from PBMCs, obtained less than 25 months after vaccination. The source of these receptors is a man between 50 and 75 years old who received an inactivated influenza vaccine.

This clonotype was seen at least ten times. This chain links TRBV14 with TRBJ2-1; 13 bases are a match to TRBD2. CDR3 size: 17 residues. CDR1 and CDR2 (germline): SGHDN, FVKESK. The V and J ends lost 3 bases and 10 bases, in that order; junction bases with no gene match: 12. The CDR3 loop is CASSQGLAGIQSREQFF. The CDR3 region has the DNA TGTGCCAGCAGCCAGGGACTAGCGGGAATTCAAAGCAGGGAGCAGTTCTTC. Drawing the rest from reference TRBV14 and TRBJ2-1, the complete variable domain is EAGVTQFPSHSVIEKGQTVTLRCDPISGHDNLYWYRRVMGKEIKFLLHFVKESKQDESGMPNNRFLAERTGGTYSTLKVQPAELEDSGVYFCASSQGLAGIQSREQFFGPGTRLTVL.

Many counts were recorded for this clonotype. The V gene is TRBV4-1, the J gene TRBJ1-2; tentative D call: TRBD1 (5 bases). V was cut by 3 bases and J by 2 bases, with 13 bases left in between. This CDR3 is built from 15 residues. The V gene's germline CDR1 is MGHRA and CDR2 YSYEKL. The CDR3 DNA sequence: TGCGCCAGCAGCCAGGGACCGACAGTGAACTATGGCTACACCTTC. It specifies CASSQGPTVNYGYTF.

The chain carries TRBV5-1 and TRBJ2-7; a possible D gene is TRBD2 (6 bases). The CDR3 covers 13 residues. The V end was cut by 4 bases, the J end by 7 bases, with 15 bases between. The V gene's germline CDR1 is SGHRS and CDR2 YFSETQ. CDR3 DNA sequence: TGCGCCAGCAGCCGGGAGACACCCGGGGAGCAGTACTTC. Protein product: CASSRETPGEQYF.

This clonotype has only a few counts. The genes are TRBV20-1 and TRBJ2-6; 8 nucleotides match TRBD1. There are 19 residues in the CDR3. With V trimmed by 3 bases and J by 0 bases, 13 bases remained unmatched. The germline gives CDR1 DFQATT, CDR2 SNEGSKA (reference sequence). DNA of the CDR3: TGCAGTGCTAGTGGACAGGGCGCCCTTTTGTTCTCTGGGGCCAACGTCCTGACTTTC. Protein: CSASGQGALLFSGANVLTF.

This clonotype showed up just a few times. The chain's CDR3 is CASSLSIGEQYF. The CDR3 DNA sequence: TGTGCCAGCAGTTTATCTATAGGGGAGCAGTACTTC. The chain is built from TRBV12-3 or TRBV12-4 and TRBJ2-7; D is unresolved. Trimming removed 2 bases at V and 7 bases at J, with 9 bases between. The CDR3 length is 12 residues.

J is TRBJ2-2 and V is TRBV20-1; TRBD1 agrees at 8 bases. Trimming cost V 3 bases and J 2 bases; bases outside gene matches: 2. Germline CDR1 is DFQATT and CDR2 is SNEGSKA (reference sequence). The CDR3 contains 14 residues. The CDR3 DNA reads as TGCAGTGCTAGGGGGACAGGAAACACCGGGGAGCTGTTTTTT. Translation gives CSARGTGNTGELFF.

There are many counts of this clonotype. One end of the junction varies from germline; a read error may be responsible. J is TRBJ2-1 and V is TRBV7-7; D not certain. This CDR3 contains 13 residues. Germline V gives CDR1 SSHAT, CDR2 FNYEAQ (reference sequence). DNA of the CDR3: TGTGCTAGCAGCTTATTGCCTAACGATGAGCAGTTCTTC. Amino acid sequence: CASSLLPNDEQFF.

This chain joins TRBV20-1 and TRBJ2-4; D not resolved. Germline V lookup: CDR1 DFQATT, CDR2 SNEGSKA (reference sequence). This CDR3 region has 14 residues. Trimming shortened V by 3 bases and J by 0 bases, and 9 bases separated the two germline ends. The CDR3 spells CSARGILAKNIQYF. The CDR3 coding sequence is TGCAGTGCTAGGGGGATCCTAGCCAAAAACATTCAGTACTTC.

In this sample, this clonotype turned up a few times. This chain's CDR3 is CAINTGTSGAGELFF. In nucleotides, the CDR3 is TGTGCCATCAACACCGGGACTAGCGGTGCCGGGGAGCTGTTTTTT. The chain combines TRBV10-3 with TRBJ2-2, with 11 positions matching TRBD2. Germline V gene lookup returns CDR1 ENHRY and CDR2 SYGVKD. The CDR3 is made up of 15 amino acids. V shed 7 bases, J shed 6 bases, and the junction held 7 bases outside the gene matches.

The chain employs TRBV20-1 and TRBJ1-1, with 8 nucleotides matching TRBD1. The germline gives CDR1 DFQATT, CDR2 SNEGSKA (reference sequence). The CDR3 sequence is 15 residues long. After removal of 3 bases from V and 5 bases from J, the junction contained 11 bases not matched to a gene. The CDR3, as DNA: TGCAGTGCTAGTGCTCAGGGGGCGTGGATGACTGAAGCTTTCTTT. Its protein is CSASAQGAWMTEAFF.

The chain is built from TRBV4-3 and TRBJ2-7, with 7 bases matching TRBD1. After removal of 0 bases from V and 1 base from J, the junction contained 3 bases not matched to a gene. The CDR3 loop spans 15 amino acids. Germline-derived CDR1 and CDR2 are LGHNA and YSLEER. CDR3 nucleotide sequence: TGCGCCAGCAGCCAAGATGTCAGGGGGTCCTACGAGCAGTACTTC. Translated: CASSQDVRGSYEQYF.

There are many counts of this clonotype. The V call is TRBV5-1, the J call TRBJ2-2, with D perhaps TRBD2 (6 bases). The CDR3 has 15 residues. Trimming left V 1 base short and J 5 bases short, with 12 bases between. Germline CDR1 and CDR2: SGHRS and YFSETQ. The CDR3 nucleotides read TGCGCCAGCAGCTTGACTGTTCGGGGGACCGGGGAGCTGTTTTTT. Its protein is CASSLTVRGTGELFF.

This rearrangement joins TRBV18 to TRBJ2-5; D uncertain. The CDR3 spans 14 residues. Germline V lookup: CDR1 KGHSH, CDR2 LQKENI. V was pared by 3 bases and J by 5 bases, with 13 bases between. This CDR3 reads CASSPHITGETQYF. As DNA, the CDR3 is TGTGCCAGCTCACCCCATATAACCGGGGAGACCCAGTACTTC. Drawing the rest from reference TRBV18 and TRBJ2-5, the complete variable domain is NAGVMQNPRHLVRRRGQEARLRCSPMKGHSHVYWYRQLPEEGLKFMVYLQKENIIDESGMPKERFSAEFPKEGPSILRIQQVVRGDSAAYFCASSPHITGETQYFGPGTRLLVL.

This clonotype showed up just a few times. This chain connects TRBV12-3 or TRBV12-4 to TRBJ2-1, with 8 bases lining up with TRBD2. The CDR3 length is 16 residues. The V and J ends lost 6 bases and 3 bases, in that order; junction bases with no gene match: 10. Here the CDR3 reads CASSPPTAGGYNEQFF. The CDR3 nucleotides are TGTGCCAGCAGCCCCCCCACTGCGGGGGGCTACAATGAGCAGTTCTTC.

In DNA form, the CDR3 reads TGTGCTAGTGGTTTGGCCGTGGGACAGATCACCGGGGAGCTGTTTTTT. It translates to CASGLAVGQITGELFF. This chain joins TRBV12-5 and TRBJ2-2; 7 positions agree with TRBD1. The germline CDR1 and CDR2 sequences are LGHNT and FRNRAP. With V trimmed by 1 base and J by 4 bases, 6 bases remained unmatched. The CDR3 sequence is 16 residues long.

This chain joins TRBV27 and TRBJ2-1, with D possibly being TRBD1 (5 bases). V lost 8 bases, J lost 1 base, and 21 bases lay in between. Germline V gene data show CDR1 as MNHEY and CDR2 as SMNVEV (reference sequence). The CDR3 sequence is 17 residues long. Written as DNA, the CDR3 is TGTGCCAGCCGACCGGACACATTTATCCGGTCCTACAATGAGCAGTTCTTC. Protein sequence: CASRPDTFIRSYNEQFF.

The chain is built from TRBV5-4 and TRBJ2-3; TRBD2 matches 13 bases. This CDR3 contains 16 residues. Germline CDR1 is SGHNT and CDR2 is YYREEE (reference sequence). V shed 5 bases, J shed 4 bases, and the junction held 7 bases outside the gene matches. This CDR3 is CASRFTSGRVSDTQYF. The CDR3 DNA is TGTGCCAGCAGATTTACTAGCGGGAGGGTCTCAGATACGCAGTATTTT.

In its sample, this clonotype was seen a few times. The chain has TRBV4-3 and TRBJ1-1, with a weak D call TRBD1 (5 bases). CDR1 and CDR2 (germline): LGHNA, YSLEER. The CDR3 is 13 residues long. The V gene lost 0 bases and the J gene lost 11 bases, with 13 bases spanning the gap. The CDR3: CASSQEAGRGAFF. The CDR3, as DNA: TGCGCCAGCAGCCAAGAGGCGGGCCGGGGGGCTTTCTTT.

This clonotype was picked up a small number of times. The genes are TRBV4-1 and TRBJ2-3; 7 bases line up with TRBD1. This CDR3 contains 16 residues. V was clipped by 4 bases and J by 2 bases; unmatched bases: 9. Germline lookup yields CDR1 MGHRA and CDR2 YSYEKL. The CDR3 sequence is CASSRNRDRATDTQYF. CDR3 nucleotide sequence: TGCGCCAGCAGCCGAAACCGGGACAGAGCCACAGATACGCAGTATTTT.

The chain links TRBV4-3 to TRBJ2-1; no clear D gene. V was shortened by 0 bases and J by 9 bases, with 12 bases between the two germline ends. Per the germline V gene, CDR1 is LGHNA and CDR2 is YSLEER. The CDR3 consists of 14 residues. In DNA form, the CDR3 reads TGCGCCAGCAGCCAAGAGGGTCGACTGTCTGAGCAGTTCTTC. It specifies CASSQEGRLSEQFF.

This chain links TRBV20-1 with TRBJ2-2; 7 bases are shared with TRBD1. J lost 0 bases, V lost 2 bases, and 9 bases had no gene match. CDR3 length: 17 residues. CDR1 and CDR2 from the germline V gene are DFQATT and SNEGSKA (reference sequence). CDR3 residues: CSARRQGWRSNTGELFF. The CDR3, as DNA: TGCAGTGCTAGAAGACAGGGTTGGCGTTCGAACACCGGGGAGCTGTTTTTT.

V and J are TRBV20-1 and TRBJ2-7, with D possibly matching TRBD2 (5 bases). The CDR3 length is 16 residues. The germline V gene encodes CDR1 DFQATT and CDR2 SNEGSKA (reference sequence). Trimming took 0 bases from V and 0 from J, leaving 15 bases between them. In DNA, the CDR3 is TGCAGTGCTAGAGAGGGAGTTGCCAAGATCTCCTACGAGCAGTACTTC. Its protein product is CSAREGVAKISYEQYF.

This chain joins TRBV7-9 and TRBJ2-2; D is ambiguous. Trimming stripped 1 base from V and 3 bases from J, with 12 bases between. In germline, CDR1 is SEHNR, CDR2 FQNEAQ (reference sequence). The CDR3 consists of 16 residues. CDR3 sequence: CASSLGLALHTGELFF. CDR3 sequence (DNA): TGTGCCAGCAGCTTAGGTTTGGCACTTCACACCGGGGAGCTGTTTTTT.

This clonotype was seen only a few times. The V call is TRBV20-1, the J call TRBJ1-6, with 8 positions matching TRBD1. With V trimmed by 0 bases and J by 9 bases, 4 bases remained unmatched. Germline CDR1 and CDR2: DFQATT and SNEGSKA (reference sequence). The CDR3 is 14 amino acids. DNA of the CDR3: TGCAGTGCTAGAGAGCCCACAGGGGGTTCACCCCTCCACTTT. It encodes CSAREPTGGSPLHF.

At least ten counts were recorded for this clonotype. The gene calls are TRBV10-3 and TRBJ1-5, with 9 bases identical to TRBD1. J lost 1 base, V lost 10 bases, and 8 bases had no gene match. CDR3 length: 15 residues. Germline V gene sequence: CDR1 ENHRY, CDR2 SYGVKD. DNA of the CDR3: TGTGCCACCGGACAGGGGAAGGGAAGCAATCAGCCCCAGCATTTT. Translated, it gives CATGQGKGSNQPQHF.

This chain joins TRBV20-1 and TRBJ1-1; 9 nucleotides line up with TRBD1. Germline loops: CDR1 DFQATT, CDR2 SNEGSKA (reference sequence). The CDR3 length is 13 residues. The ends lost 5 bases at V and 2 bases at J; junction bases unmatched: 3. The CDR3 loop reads CSAGTGINTEAFF. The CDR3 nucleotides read TGCAGTGCTGGGACAGGGATTAACACTGAAGCTTTCTTT.

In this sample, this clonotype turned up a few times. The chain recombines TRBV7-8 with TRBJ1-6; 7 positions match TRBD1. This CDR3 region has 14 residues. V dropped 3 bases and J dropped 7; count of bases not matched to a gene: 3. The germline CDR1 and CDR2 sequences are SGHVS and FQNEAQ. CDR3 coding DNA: TGTGCCAGCAGCTTGACAGGGAACAATTCACCCCTCCACTTT. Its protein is CASSLTGNNSPLHF. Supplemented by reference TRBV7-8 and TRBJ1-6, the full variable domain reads GAGVSQSPRYKVAKRGQDVALRCDPISGHVSLFWYQQALGQGPEFLTYFQNEAQLDKSGLPSDRFFAERPEGSVSTLKIQRTQQEDSAVYLCASSLTGNNSPLHFGNGTRLTVT.

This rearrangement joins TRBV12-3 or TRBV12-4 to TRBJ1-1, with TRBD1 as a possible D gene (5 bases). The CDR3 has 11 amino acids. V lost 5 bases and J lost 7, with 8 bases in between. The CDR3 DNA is TGTGCCAGCAGTCCAGGGATTGAAGCTTTCTTT. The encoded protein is CASSPGIEAFF.

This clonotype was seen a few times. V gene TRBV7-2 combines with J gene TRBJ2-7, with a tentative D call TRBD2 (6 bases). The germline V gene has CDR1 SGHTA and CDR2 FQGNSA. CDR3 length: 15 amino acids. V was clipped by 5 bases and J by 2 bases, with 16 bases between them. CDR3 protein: CASSPMAGSTYEQYF. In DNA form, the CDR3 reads TGTGCCAGCAGCCCTATGGCGGGGTCGACCTACGAGCAGTACTTC.